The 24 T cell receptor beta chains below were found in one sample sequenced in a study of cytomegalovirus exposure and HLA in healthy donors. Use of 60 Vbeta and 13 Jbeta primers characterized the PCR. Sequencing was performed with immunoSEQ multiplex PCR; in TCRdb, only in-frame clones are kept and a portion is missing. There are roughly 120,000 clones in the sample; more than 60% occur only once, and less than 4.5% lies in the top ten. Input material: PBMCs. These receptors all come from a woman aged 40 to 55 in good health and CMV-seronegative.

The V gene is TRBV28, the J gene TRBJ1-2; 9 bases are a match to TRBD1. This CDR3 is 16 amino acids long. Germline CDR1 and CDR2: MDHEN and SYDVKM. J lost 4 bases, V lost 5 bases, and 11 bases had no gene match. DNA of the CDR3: TGTGCCAGCAGTCCGTCGAGGGGACAGGGAACCTATGGCTACACCTTC. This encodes CASSPSRGQGTYGYTF.

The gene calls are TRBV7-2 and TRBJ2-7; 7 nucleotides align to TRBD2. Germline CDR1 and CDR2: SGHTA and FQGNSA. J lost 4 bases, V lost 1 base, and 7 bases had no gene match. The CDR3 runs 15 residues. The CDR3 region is CASSLGGGSGYEQYF. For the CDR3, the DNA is TGTGCCAGCAGCTTAGGGGGCGGGAGTGGGTACGAGCAGTACTTC. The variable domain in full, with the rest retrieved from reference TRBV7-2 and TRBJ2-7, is GAGVSQSPSNKVTEKGKDVELRCDPISGHTALYWYRQSLGQGLEFLIYFQGNSAPDKSGLPSDRFSAERTGGSVSTLTIQRTQQEDSAVYLCASSLGGGSGYEQYFGPGTRLTVT.

CDR3 amino acids: CAWSQQGEGTQYF. CDR3 DNA: TGTGCCTGGAGCCAACAGGGGGAGGGGACCCAGTACTTC. The chain couples TRBV30 to TRBJ2-5, with D perhaps TRBD1 (8 bases). Trimming took 3 bases from V and 7 from J, leaving 15 bases between them. Germline-derived CDR1 and CDR2 are GTSNPN and SVGIG (reference sequence). This CDR3 has 13 amino acids. Supplemented by reference TRBV30 and TRBJ2-5, the full variable domain reads SQTIHQWPATLVQPVGSPLSLECTVEGTSNPNLYWYRQAAGRGLQLLFYSVGIGQISSEVPQNLSASRPQDRQFILSSKKLLLSDSGFYLCAWSQQGEGTQYFGPGTRLLVL.

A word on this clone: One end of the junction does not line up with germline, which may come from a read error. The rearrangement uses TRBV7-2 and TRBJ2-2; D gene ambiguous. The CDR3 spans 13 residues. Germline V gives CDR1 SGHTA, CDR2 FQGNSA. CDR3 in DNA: TGTGCCAGCAGCTTAGCGAACACCAGGGAGCTGTTTTTT. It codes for CASSLANTRELFF.

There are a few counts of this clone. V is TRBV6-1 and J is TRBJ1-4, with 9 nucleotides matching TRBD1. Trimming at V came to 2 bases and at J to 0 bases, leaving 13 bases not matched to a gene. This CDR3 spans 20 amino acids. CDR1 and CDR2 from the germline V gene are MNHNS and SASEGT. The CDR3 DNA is TGTGCCAGCAGTGAAATCTATCGACAGGGGGTGGGTTCAACTAATGAAAAACTGTTTTTT. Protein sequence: CASSEIYRQGVGSTNEKLFF.

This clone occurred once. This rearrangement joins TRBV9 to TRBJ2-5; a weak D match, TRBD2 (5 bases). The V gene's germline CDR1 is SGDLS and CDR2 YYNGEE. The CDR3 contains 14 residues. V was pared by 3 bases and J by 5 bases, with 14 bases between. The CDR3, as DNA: TGTGCCAGCAGCGCCTCGGGATCTTCGGAGACCCAGTACTTC. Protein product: CASSASGSSETQYF.

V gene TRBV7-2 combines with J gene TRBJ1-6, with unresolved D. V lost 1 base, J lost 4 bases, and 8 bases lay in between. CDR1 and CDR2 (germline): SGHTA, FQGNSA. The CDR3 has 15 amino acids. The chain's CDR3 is CASSLDFRYNSPLHF. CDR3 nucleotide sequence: TGTGCCAGCAGCTTAGACTTCCGATATAATTCACCCCTCCACTTT.

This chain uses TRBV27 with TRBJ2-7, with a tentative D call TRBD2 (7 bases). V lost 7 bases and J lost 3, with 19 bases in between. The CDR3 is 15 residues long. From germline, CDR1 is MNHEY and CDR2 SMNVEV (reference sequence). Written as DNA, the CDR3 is TGTGCCAGCATTTGGGGCAGGGGACTAAACTACGAGCAGTACTTC. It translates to CASIWGRGLNYEQYF.

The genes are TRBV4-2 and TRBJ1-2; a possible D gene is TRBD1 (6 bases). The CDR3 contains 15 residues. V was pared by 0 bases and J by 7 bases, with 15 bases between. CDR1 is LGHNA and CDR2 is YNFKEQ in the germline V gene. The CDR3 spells CASSQEGRQEVGYTF. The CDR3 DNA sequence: TGTGCCAGCAGCCAAGAAGGGAGACAGGAGGTTGGCTACACCTTC.

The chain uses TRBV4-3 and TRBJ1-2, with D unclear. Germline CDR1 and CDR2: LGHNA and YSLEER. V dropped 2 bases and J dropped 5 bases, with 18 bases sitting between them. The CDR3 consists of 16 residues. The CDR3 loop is CASSQTGWSRGYGYTF. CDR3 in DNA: TGCGCCAGCAGCCAAACGGGATGGTCGCGTGGATATGGCTACACCTTC.

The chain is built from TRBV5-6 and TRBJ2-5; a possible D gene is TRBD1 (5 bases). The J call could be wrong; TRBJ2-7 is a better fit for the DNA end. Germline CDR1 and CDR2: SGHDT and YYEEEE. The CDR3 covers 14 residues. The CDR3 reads CASSPGWIGYEQYF. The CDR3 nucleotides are TGTGCCAGCAGCCCAGGGTGGATCGGCTACGAGCAGTACTTC.

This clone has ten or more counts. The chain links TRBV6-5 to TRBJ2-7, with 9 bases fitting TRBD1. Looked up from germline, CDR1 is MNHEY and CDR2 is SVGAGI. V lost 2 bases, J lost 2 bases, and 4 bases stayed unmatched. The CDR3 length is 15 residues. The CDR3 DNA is TGTGCCAGCAGTTACCGCGGACAGGGGACCTACGAGCAGTACTTC. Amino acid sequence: CASSYRGQGTYEQYF.

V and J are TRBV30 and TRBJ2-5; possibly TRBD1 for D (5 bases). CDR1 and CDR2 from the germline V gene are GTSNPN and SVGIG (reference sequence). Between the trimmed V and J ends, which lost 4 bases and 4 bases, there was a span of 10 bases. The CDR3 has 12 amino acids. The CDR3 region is CAWTGRGETQYF. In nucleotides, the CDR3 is TGTGCCTGGACCGGAAGGGGAGAGACCCAGTACTTC.

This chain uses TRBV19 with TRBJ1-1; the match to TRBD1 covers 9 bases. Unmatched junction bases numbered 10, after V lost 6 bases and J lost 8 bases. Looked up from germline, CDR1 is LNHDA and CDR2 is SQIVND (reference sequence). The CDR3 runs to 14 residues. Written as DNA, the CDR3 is TGTGCCAGTAGGGGGACAGGGTCGATCAGGGAAGCTTTCTTT. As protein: CASRGTGSIREAFF.

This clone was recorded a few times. The CDR3 spells CASSPVTGTGKNTEAFF. Here the CDR3 DNA reads TGTGCCAGCAGTCCCGTAACCGGGACAGGGAAAAACACTGAAGCTTTCTTT. The chain uses TRBV28 and TRBJ1-1, with 9 bases fitting TRBD1. The CDR3 spans 17 residues. Losses at the gene ends were 5 bases for V and 2 bases for J; bases not matched to a gene: 12. CDR1 and CDR2 from the germline V gene are MDHEN and SYDVKM. Filled out from reference TRBV28 and TRBJ1-1, the complete variable domain reads DVKVTQSSRYLVKRTGEKVFLECVQDMDHENMFWYRQDPGLGLRLIYFSYDVKMKEKGDIPEGYSVSREKKERFSLILESASTNQTSMYLCASSPVTGTGKNTEAFFGQGTRLTVV.

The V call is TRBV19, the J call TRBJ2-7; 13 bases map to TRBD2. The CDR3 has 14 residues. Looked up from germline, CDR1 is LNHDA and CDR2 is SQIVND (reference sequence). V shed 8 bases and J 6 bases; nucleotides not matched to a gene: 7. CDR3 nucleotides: TGTGCCAGTTCCCCCGGGACTAGCGGGATCGAGCAGTACTTC. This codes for CASSPGTSGIEQYF.

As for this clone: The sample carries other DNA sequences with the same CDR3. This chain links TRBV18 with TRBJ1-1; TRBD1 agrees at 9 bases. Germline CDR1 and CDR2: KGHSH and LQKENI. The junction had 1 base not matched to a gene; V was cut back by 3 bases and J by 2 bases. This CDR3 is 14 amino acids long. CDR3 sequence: CASSPGQGNTEAFF. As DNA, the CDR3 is TGTGCCAGCTCACCGGGACAGGGAAACACTGAAGCTTTCTTT.

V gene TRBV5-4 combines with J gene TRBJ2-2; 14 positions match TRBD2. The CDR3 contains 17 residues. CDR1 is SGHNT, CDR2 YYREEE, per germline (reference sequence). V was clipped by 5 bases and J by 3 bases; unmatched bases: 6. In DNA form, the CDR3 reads TGTGCCAGCAGGGGTACGACTAGCGGGGGGGACACCGGGGAGCTGTTTTTT. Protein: CASRGTTSGGDTGELFF.

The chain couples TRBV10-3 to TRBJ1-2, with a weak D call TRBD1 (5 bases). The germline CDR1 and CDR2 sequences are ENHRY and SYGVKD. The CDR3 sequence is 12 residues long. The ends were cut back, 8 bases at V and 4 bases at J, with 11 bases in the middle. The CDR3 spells CAIHRTSYGYTF. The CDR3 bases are TGTGCCATCCACCGGACAAGCTATGGCTACACCTTC.

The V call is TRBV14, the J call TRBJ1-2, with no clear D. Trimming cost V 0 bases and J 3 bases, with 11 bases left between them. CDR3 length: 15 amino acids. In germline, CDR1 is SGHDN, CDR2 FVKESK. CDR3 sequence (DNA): TGTGCCAGCAGCCAAGACCCCCGTAGTTACTATGGCTACACCTTC. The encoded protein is CASSQDPRSYYGYTF.

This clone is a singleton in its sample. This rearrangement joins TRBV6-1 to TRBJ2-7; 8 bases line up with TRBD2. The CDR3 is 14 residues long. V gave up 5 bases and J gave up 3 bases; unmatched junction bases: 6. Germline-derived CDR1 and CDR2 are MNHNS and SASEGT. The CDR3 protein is CASSNLAGNYEQYF. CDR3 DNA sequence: TGTGCCAGCAGTAACCTAGCGGGTAACTACGAGCAGTACTTC.

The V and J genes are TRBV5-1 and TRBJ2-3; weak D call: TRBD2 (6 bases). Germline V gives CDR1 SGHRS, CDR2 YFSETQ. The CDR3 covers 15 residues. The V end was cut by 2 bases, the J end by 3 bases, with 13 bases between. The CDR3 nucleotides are TGCGCCAGCAGCTTCGGGAGTTCCCGGACAGATACGCAGTATTTT. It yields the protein CASSFGSSRTDTQYF. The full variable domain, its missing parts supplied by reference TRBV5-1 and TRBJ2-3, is KAGVTQTPRYLIKTRGQQVTLSCSPISGHRSVSWYQQTPGQGLQFLFEYFSETQRNKGNFPGRFSGRQFSNSRSEMNVSTLELGDSALYLCASSFGSSRTDTQYFGPGTRLTVL.

CDR3 residues: CASSLEGNGGEKLFF. CDR3 in DNA: TGCGCCAGCAGCTTGGAGGGTAACGGAGGGGAAAAACTGTTTTTT. This sequence joins TRBV5-1 and TRBJ1-4; no definite D call. This CDR3 comprises 15 residues. Germline loops: CDR1 SGHRS, CDR2 YFSETQ. The V gene lost 0 bases and the J gene lost 8 bases, with 14 bases spanning the gap.

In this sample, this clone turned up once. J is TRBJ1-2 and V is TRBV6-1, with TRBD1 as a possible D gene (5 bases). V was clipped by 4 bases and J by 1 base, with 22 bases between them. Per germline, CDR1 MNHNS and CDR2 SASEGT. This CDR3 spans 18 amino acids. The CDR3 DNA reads TGTGCCAGCAGTGTAAACTTACCCGGAGGGGCCTTTAACTATGGCTACACCTTC. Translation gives CASSVNLPGGAFNYGYTF.